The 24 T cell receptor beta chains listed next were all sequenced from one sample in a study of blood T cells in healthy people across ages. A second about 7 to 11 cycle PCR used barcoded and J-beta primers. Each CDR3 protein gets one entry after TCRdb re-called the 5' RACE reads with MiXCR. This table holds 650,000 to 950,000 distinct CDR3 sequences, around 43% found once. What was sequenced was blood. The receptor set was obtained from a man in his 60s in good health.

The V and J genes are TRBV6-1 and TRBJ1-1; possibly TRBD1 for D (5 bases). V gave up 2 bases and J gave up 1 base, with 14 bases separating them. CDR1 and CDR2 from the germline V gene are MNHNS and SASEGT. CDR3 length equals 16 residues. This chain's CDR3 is CASSEFLFGGNTEAFF. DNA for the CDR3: TGTGCCAGCAGTGAATTCCTCTTTGGGGGGAACACTGAAGCTTTCTTT.

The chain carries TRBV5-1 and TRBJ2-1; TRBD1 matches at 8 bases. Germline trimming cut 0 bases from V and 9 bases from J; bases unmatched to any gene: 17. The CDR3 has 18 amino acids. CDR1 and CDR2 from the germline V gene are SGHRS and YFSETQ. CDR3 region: CASSLGTGNRGSRSEQFF. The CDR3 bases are TGCGCCAGCAGCTTGGGGACAGGGAATCGCGGGTCCCGATCTGAGCAGTTCTTC.

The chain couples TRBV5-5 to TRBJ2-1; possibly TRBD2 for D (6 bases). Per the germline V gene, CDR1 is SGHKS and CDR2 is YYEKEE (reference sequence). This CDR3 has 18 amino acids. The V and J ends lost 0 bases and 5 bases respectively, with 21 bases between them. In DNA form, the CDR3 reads TGTGCCAGCAGCTTGGGTACGGGACTCCCCACCGGAGACAATGAGCAGTTCTTC. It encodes CASSLGTGLPTGDNEQFF.

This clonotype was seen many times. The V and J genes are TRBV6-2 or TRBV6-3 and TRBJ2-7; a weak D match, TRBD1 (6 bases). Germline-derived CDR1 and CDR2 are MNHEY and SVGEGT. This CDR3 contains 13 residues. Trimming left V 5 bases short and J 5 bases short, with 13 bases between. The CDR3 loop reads CASSATGSHEQYF. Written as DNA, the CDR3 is TGTGCCAGCAGTGCGACAGGTAGCCACGAGCAGTACTTC.

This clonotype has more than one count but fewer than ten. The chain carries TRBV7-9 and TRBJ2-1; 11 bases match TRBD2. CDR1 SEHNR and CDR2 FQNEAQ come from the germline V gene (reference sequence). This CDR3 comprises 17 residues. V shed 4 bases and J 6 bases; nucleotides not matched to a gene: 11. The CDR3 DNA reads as TGTGCCAGCAGCTCCTCGGTTGGTAGCGGGGGGGCCAATGAGCAGTTCTTC. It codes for CASSSSVGSGGANEQFF.

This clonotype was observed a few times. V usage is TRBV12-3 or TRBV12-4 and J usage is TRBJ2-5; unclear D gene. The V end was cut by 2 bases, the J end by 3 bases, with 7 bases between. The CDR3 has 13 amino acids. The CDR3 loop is CASSLSAEETQYF. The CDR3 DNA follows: TGTGCCAGCAGTTTAAGCGCGGAAGAGACCCAGTACTTC.

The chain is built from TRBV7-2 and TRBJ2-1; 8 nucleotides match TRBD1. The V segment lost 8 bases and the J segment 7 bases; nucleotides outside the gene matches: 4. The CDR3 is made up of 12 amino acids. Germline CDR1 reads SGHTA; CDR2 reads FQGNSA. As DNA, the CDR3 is TGTGCCAGCGGACAGGGCTGGAATGAGCAGTTCTTC. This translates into CASGQGWNEQFF.

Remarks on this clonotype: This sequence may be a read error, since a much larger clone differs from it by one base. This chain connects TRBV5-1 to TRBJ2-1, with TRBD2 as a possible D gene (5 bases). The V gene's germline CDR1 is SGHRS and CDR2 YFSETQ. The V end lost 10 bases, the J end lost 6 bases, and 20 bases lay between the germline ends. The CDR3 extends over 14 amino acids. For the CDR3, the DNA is TGCGCCGGCGGCGGGCGTTTGGTAGGCAATGAGCAGTTCTTC. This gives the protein CAGGGRLVGNEQFF.

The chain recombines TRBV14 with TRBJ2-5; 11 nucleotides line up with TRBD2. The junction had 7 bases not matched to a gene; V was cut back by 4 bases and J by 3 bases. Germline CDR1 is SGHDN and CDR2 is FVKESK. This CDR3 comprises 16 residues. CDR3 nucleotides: TGTGCCAGCAGCCTACCGACTAGCGGGGATAAAGAGACCCAGTACTTC. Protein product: CASSLPTSGDKETQYF.

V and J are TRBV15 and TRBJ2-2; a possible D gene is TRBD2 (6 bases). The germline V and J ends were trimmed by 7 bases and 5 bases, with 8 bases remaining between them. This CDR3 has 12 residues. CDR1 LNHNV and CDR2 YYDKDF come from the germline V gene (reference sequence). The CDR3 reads CATMEGTGELFF. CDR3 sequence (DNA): TGTGCCACCATGGAGGGGACCGGGGAGCTGTTTTTT.

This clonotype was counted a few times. CDR3 region: CASSMASSGGGTDTQYF. In DNA, the CDR3 is TGTGCCAGCAGCATGGCCTCTAGCGGGGGCGGGACAGATACGCAGTATTTT. This chain connects TRBV7-2 to TRBJ2-3; the match to TRBD2 covers 10 bases. Germline V gene sequence: CDR1 SGHTA, CDR2 FQGNSA. CDR3 length: 17 amino acids. Trimming took 5 bases from V and 3 from J; bases not matched to a gene: 11.

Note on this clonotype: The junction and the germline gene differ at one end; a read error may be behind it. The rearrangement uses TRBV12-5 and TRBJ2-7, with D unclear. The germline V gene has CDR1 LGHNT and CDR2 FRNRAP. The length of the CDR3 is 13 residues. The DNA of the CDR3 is TGTGCCAGTGGTTCCTTGGATTTCTCCGAGCAGTACTTC. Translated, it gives CASGSLDFSEQYF.

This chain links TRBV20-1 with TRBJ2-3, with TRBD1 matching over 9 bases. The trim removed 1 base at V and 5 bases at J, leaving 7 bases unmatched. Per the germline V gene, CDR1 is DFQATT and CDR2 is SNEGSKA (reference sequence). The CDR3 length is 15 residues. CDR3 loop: CSARVGTGQQDTQYF. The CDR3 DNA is TGCAGTGCTAGAGTTGGGACAGGGCAGCAAGATACGCAGTATTTT.

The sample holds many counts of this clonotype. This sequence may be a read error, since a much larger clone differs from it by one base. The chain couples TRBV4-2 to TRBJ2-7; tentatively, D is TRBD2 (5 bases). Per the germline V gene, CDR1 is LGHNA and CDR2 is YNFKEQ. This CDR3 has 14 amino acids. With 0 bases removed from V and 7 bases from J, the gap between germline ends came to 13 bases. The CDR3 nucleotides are TGTGCCAGCAGCCAAGAGAGGGTCGGCAATGAGCAGTACTTC. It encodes CASSQERVGNEQYF.

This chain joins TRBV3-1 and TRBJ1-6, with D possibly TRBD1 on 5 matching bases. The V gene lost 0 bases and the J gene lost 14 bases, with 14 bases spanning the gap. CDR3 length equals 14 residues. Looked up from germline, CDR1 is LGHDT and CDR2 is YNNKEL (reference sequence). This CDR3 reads CASSQETVSCSLHF. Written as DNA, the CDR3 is TGTGCCAGCAGCCAAGAGACAGTATCTTGCTCCCTCCACTTT.

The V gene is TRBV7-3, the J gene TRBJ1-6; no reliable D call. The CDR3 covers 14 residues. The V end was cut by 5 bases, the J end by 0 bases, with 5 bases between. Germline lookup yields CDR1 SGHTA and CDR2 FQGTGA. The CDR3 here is CASSLYSYNSPLHF. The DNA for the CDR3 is TGTGCCAGCAGCCTTTACTCCTATAATTCACCCCTCCACTTT. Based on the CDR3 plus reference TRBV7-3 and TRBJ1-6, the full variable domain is GAGVSQTPSNKVTEKGKYVELRCDPISGHTALYWYRQSLGQGPEFLIYFQGTGAADDSGLPNDRFFAVRPEGSVSTLKIQRTERGDSAVYLCASSLYSYNSPLHFGNGTRLTVT.

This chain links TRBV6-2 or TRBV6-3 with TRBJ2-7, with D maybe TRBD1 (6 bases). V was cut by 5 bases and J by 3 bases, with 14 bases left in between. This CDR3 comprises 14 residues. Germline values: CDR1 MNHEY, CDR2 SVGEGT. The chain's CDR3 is CASSRERGSYEQYF. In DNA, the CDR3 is TGTGCCAGCAGTCGAGAAAGGGGGAGCTACGAGCAGTACTTC.

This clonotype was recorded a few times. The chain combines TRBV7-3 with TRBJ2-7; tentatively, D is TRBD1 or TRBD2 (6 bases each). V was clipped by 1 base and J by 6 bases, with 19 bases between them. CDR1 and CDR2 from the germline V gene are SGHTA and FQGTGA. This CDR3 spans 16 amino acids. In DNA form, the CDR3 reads TGTGCCAGCAGCTTAAAGGTAGAGGGCCGGGGGCGCGAGCAGTACTTC. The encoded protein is CASSLKVEGRGREQYF.

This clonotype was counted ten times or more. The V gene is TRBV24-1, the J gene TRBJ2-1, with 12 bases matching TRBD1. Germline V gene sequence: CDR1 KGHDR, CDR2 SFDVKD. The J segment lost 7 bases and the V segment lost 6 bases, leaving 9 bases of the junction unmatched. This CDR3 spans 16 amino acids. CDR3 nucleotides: TGTGCCACCAGTCCGGGACAGGGGGCTCAGGGGAATGAGCAGTTCTTC. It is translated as CATSPGQGAQGNEQFF.

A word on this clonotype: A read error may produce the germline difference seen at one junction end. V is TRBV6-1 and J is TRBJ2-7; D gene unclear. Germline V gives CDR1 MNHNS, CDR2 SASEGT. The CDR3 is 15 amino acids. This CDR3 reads CASSGSMASEYERYF. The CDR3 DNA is TGTGCCAGCAGTGGGTCGATGGCAAGTGAATACGAGCGGTACTTC.

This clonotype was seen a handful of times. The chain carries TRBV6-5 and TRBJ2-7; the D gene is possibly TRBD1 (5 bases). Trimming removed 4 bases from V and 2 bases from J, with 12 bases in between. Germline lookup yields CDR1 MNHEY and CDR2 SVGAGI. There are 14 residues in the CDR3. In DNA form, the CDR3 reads TGTGCCAGCAGTTGGGGCGGACCTGCCTACGAGCAGTACTTC. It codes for CASSWGGPAYEQYF.

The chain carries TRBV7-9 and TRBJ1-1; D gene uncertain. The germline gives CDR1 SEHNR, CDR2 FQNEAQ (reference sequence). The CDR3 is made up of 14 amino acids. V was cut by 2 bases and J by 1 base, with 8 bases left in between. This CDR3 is CASSLPRGNTEAFF. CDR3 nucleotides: TGTGCCAGCAGCTTACCGCGGGGGAACACTGAAGCTTTCTTT.

This CDR3 is CAWRGRAYGYTF. CDR3 in DNA: TGTGCCTGGAGGGGGCGGGCCTATGGCTACACCTTC. V and J are TRBV30 and TRBJ1-2; TRBD1 is a possible D gene (5 bases). The CDR3 is 12 residues long. The V and J ends lost 3 bases and 4 bases respectively, with 9 bases between them. Germline CDR1 is GTSNPN and CDR2 is SVGIG (reference sequence).

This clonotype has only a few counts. The CDR3 sequence: CSAEGRTETCQQYF. CDR3 DNA sequence: TGCAGTGCTGAGGGGCGGACGGAGACCTGTCAGCAGTACTTC. The chain employs TRBV20-1 and TRBJ2-7; possibly TRBD1 or TRBD2 for D (5 bases each). CDR1 is DFQATT, CDR2 SNEGSKA, per germline (reference sequence). V dropped 5 bases and J dropped 8 bases, with 22 bases sitting between them. The CDR3 runs 14 residues.